Included here is one TCR beta chain sequence, with context. The antigen remains undetermined. This CDR3 contains 17 residues. Looked up from germline, CDR1 is SEHNR and CDR2 is FQNEAQ (reference sequence). Trimming took 3 bases from V and 2 from J; bases not matched to a gene: 4. Sequencing used immunoSEQ multiplex PCR; TCRdb keeps in-frame clones, though not all of them. The data hold about 86,000 clones, with about 85% observed a single time. This sample was taken from a study of graft-versus-host responses after intestinal transplantation. About the research overall: Every one of the recipients received anti-thymocyte globulin induction and afterwards took tacrolimus and steroids for about 3 years.

This specimen consisted of unstimulated CD4+ T cells sorted from spleen or lymph node cells, obtained before transplant. The TCR comes from a human donor who was the organ donor for an intestinal transplant. This chain uses TRBV7-9 with TRBJ2-7, with 16 positions matching TRBD2. The CDR3 region is CASSLGLAGGSTYEQYF. In DNA form, the CDR3 reads TGTGCCAGCAGCTTGGGACTAGCGGGAGGGTCAACCTACGAGCAGTACTTC.